Listed here is a single T cell receptor beta chain. These data are taken from a study of T cell changes during pregnancy in multiple sclerosis. TCRdb's copy holds only in-frame clones and misses some; the assay was immunoSEQ multiplex PCR. The sample holds approximately 31,000 clones; 70% to 90% are singletons and the top ten take about 6.4%. V trimming: 4 bases; J trimming: 9 bases; junction bases outside the gene matches: 13. The CDR3 extends over 15 amino acids. Germline V CDR1 and CDR2: SGHNT, YYREEE (reference sequence). This chain links TRBV5-4 with TRBJ2-1, with 7 nucleotides matching TRBD2. This sample comprised CD8+ T cells from peripheral blood mononuclear cells, obtained in the second trimester of pregnancy. The sequence derives from a female donor with multiple sclerosis, enrolled in a pregnancy study. CDR3 sequence (DNA): TGTGCCAGCAGCGGGGAGGGAGTCAATGTGGGTGAGCAGTTCTTC. It is translated as CASSGEGVNVGEQFF.